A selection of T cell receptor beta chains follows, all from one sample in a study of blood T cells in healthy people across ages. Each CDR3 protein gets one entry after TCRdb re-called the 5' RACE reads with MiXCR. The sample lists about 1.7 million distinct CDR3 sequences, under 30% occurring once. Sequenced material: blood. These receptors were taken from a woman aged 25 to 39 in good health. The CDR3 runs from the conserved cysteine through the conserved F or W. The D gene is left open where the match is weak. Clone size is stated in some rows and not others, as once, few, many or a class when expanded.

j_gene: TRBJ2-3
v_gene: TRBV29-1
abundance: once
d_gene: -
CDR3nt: TGCAGCCTGTTGGGGGTGACAGATACGCAGTATTTT
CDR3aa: CSLLGVTDTQYF

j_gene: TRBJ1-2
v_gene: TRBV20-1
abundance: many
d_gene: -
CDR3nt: TGCAGTGCTAGAGGCCTTAACTATGGCTACACCTTC
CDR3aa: CSARGLNYGYTF

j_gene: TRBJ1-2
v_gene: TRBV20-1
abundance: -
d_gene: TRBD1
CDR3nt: TGCAGTGCTAGGCGCGCGCGGCAGGGGGGCTATGGCTACACCTTC
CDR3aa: CSARRARQGGYGYTF

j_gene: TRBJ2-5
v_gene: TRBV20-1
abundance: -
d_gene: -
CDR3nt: TGCAGTGCTAGATCTCAGGGAACGAAAGAGACCCAGTACTTC
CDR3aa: CSARSQGTKETQYF

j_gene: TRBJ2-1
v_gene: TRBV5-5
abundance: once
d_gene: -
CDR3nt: TGTGCCAGCAGCTTCGAGCCTAGCGCCGACAATGAGCAGTTCTTC
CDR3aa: CASSFEPSADNEQFF

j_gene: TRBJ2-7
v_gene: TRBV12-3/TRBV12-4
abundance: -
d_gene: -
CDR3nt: TGTGCCAGCAGTCCGGGAGGGGGACAGACTTACGAGCAGTACTTC
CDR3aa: CASSPGGGQTYEQYF

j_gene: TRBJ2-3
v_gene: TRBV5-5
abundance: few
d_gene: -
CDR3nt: TGTGCCAGCAGCTTGGCCGAGTATACGCAGTATTTT
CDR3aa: CASSLAEYTQYF

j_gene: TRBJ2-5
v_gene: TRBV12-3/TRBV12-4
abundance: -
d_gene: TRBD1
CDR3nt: TGTGCCAGCAGACGCGGGACAGGGTACCAAGAGACCCAGTACTTC
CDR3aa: CASRRGTGYQETQYF

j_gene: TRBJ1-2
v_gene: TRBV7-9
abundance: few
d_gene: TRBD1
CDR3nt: TGTGCCAGCAGCCCCCCGACAGGGACATATGGCTACACCTTC
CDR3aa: CASSPPTGTYGYTF

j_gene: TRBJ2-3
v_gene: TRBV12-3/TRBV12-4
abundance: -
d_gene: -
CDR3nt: TGTGCCAGCAGCCCAGCCACGGGCACGCAGTATTTT
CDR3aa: CASSPATGTQYF

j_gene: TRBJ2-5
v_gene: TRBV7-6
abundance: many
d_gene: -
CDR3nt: TGTGCCAGCAGCTTTCCAGGGCCAGAGACCCAGTACTTC
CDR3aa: CASSFPGPETQYF

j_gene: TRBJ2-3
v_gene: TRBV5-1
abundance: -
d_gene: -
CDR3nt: TGCGCCAGCAGCTTGAGCGCGGAAGGGTCGACAGCTACGCAGTATTTT
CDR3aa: CASSLSAEGSTATQYF

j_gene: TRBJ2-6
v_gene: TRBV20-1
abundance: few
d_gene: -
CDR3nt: TGCAGTGCTAGGTCTTTAGGGTTCTCTGGGGCCAACGTCCTGACTTTC
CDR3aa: CSARSLGFSGANVLTF

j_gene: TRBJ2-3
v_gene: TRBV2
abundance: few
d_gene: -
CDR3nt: TGTGCCAGCAGTGTTTTTGAGCGCGTGTCAACAGATACGCAGTATTTT
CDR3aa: CASSVFERVSTDTQYF

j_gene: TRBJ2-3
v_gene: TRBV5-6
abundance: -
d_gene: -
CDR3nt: TGTGCCAGCAGCCCGCGACAGGTAACAGATACGCAGTATTTT
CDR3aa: CASSPRQVTDTQYF

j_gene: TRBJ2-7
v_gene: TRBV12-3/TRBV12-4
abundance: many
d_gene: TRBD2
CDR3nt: TGTGCCAGCAGGTACGGACTAGCGAGAGACTACGAGCAGTACTTC
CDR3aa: CASRYGLARDYEQYF

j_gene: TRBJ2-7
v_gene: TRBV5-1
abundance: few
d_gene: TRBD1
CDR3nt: TGCGCCAGCAGCCGGGGACAGGTCTCTCTCTACGAGCAGTACTTC
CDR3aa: CASSRGQVSLYEQYF

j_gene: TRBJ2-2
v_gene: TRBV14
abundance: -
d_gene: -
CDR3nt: TGTGCCAGCAGCCAAGATATCCCCGGGGAGCTGTTTTTT
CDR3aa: CASSQDIPGELFF

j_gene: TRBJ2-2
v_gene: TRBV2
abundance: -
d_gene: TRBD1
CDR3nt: TGTGCCAGCAGAGGACAGGGGATCGGGGAGCTGTTTTTT
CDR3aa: CASRGQGIGELFF

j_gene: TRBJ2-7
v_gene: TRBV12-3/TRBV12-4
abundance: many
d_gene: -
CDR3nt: TGTGCCAGCAGCACAGGACAGCTCGAGCAGTACTTC
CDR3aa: CASSTGQLEQYF

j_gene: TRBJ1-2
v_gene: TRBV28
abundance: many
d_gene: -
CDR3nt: TGTGCCAGCACGAAAATAAACTATGGCTACACCTTC
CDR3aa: CASTKINYGYTF

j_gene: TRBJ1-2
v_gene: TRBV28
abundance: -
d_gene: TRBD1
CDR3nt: TGTGCCAGCAGGTTCCGGGACAGGTCCTATGGCTACACCTTC
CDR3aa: CASRFRDRSYGYTF

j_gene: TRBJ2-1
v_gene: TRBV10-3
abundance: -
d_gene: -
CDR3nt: TGTGCCATCAGTGACCCCCTCTCCCGGCCACTGTACAATGAGCAGTTCTTC
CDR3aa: CAISDPLSRPLYNEQFF

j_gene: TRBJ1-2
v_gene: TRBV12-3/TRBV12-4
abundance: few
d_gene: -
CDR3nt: TGTGCCAGCAGTGGACAATTGGCCGGGACGGGCTACACCTTC
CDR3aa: CASSGQLAGTGYTF

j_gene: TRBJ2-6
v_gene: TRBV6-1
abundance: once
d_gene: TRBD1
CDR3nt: TGTGCCAGCACCAACGGACAGGTGGGCTCTGGGGCCAACGTCCTGACTTTC
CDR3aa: CASTNGQVGSGANVLTF

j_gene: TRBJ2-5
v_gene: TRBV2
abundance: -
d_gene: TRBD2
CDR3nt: TGTGCCAGCAGTGGGGCGGGGGGACTTGACGAGACCCAGTACTTC
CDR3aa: CASSGAGGLDETQYF

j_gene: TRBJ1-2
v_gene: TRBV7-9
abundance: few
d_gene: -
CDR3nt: TGTGCCAGCAGCCCTGAAAGTACGACAGCTAACTATGGCTACACCTTC
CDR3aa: CASSPESTTANYGYTF

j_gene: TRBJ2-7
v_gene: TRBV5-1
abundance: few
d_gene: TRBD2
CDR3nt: TGCGCCAGCAGCTTGGGGCAGGGACTAGCAAGTTTCTATGAGCAGTACTTC
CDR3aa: CASSLGQGLASFYEQYF

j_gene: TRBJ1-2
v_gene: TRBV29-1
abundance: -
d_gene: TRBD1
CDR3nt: TGCAGCGTTGAGCGGACAGGGTATTATGGCTACACCTTC
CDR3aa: CSVERTGYYGYTF

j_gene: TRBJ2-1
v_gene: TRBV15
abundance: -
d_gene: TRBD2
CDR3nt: TGTGCCACCAGCAGAGATGCGGGGGAGACCCAGTTCTTC
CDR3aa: CATSRDAGETQFF

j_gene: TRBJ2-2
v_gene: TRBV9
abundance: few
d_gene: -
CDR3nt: TGTGCCAGCAGCGGGGTTGGTAGTTCTACCGGGGAGCTGTTTTTT
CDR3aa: CASSGVGSSTGELFF

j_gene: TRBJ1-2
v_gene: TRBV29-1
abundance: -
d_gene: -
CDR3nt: TGCAGCGCCATTTATCCAGGAGACACAGGGCATGGCTACACCTTC
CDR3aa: CSAIYPGDTGHGYTF

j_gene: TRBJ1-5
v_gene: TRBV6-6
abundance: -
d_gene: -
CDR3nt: TGTGCCAGCAGTTACTCGATGGGCTCAAGCAATCAGCCCCAGCATTTT
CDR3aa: CASSYSMGSSNQPQHF

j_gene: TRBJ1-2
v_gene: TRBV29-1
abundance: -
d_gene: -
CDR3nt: TGCAGCGTTGAAGATCTAGGGGCGCACTACACCTTC
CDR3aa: CSVEDLGAHYTF

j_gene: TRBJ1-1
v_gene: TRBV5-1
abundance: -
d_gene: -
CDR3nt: TGCGCCAGCAGCTGGCAGGGTCTGGGCACTGAAGCTTTCTTT
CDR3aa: CASSWQGLGTEAFF

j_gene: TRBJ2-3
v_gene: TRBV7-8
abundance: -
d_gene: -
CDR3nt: TGTGCCAGCAGCTTAGGGACCCTCATGATCGAAATCACAGATACGCAGTATTTT
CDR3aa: CASSLGTLMIEITDTQYF

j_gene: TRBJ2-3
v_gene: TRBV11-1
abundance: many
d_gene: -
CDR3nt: TGTGCCAGCAGCTTGCAGGACCTCACAGATACGCAGTATTTT
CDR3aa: CASSLQDLTDTQYF

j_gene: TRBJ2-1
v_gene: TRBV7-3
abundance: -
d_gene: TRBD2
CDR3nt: TGTGCCAGCAGCCCCCGCGGGAGCGGGGGGAGCTCCTACAATGAGCAGTTCTTC
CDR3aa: CASSPRGSGGSSYNEQFF

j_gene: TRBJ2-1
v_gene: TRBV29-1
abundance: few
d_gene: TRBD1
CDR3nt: TGCAGCGTGGTTGACAGGGGTAGTAGGAATGAGCAGTTCTTC
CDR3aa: CSVVDRGSRNEQFF

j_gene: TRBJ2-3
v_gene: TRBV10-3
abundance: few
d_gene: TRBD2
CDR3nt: TGTGCCATCAGGGATTGGACTAGCGGGACCTCCGCAGATACGCAGTATTTT
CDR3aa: CAIRDWTSGTSADTQYF

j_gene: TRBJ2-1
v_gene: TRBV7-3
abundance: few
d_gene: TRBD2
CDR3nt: TGTGCCAGCAGCTTAACGGGAGGCCTAGCGGGGGGGCTTGAGCAGTTCTTC
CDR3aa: CASSLTGGLAGGLEQFF

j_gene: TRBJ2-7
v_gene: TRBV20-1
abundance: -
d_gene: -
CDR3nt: TGCAGTGCTAGTGGAGGCAAAAGCTCCTACGAGCAGTACTTC
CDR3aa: CSASGGKSSYEQYF

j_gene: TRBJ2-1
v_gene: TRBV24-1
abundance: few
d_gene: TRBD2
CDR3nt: TGTGCCACCAGTGACTCCGGGACTAGCGGACCGAGCTCCTACAATGAGCAGTTCTTC
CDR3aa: CATSDSGTSGPSSYNEQFF

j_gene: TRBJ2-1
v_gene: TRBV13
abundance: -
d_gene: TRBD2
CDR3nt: TGTGCCAGCAGCTTTCATGCTAGCGGGAGTAATGAGCAGTTCTTC
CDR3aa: CASSFHASGSNEQFF

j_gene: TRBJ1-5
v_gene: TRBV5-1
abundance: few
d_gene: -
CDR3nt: TGCGCCAGCAGCCTGTATTCGGGTCAGCCCCAGCATTTT
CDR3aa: CASSLYSGQPQHF

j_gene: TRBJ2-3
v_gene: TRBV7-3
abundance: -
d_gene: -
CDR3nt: TGTGCCAGCAGCTCAGATCCAGGGGTGGCGCAGTATTTT
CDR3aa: CASSSDPGVAQYF

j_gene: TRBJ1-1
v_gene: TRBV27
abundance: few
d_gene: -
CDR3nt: TGTGCCAGCAGTAATAGGGGGTCGAACACTGAAGCTTTCTTT
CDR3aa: CASSNRGSNTEAFF

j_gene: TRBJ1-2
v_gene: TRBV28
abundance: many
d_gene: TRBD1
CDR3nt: TGTGCCAGCAGTTTATGGGACAGGGCAGATGGCTACACCTTC
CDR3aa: CASSLWDRADGYTF

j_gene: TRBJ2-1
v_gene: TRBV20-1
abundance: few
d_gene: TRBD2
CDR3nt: TGCAGTGCGGACCCCGGGACTAGCGGCCCCTACAATGAGCAGTTCTTC
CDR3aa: CSADPGTSGPYNEQFF

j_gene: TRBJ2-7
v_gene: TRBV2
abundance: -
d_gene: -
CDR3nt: TGTGCCAGCAGTCCCGAGGACCTGGGGGAGCAGTACTTC
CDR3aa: CASSPEDLGEQYF

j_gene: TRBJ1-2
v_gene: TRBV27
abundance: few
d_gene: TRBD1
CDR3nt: TGTGCCAGCAGTTTTAATGACAGGGATGACGGCTACACCTTC
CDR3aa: CASSFNDRDDGYTF

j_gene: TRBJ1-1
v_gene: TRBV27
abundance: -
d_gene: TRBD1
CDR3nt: TGTGCCAGCAGTATACGACAGGGAGAAGCTTTCTTT
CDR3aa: CASSIRQGEAFF

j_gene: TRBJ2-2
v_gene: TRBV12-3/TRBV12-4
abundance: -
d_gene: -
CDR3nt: TGTGCCAGCAGTTTTAACAGTAACACCGGGGAGCTGTTTTTT
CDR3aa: CASSFNSNTGELFF

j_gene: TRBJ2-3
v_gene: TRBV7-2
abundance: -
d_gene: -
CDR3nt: TGTGCCAGCAGCGCCCGGGCGTCAGATACGCAGTATTTT
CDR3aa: CASSARASDTQYF

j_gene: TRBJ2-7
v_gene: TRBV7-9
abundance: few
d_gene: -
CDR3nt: TGTGCCAGCAGCTTAACTTTAAAATATGACGAGCAGTACTTC
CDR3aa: CASSLTLKYDEQYF

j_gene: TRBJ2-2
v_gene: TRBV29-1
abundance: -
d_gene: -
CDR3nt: TGCAGCGTTGGACCGTCGAACACCGGGGAGCTGTTTTTT
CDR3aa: CSVGPSNTGELFF

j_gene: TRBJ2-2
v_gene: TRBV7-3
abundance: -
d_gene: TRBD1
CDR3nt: TGTGCCAGCAGCCCGACAGGGAATGCCGGGGAGCTGTTTTTT
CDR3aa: CASSPTGNAGELFF

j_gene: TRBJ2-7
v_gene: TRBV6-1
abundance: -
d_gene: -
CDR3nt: TGTGCCAGCGTCCTGGGACAACACAATGAGCAGTACTTC
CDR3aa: CASVLGQHNEQYF

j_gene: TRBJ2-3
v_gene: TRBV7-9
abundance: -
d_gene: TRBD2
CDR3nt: TGTGCCAGCACGGGGGGGACCACAGATACGCAGTATTTT
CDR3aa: CASTGGTTDTQYF